The 9 T cell receptor beta chains in this list originate from one sample, sequenced in a study of cytotoxic CD8 clonotypes in ibrutinib-treated CLL. Method: immunoSEQ multiplex PCR; TCRdb's copy keeps in-frame clones and lacks some. The sample has about 300,000 clones, around 77% seen once. The starting material was PBMCs, obtained at disease progression, from a patient treated with ibrutinib. These TCRs come from a human donor with chronic lymphocytic leukemia.

The chain employs TRBV7-9 and TRBJ2-2, with D tentatively TRBD2 (6 bases). Germline V CDR1 and CDR2: SEHNR, FQNEAQ (reference sequence). This CDR3 has 16 amino acids. Trimming cost V 6 bases and J 2 bases, with 16 bases left between them. Written as DNA, the CDR3 is TGTGCCAGCAGACCGGGACTCAAAACCAACACCGGGGAGCTGTTTTTT. This encodes CASRPGLKTNTGELFF.

CDR3 in DNA: TGTGCCAGCAGCGTTTACTCGGGCGGGGGCACAGATACGCAGTATTTT. This gives the protein CASSVYSGGGTDTQYF. The chain recombines TRBV9 with TRBJ2-3, with TRBD2 as a possible D gene (6 bases). The length of the CDR3 is 16 residues. Germline assignment: CDR1 SGDLS and CDR2 YYNGEE. Deletions cut 2 bases from V and 1 base from J, with 14 bases between. Combining the CDR3 with reference TRBV9 and TRBJ2-3 gives the whole variable domain DSGVTQTPKHLITATGQRVTLRCSPRSGDLSVYWYQQSLDQGLQFLIQYYNGEERAKGNILERFSAQQFPDLHSELNLSSLELGDSALYFCASSVYSGGGTDTQYFGPGTRLTVL.

This clone has at least ten counts. The chain has TRBV9 and TRBJ2-3; 9 nucleotides match TRBD2. V gave up 3 bases and J gave up 1 base; unmatched junction bases: 0. Looked up from germline, CDR1 is SGDLS and CDR2 is YYNGEE. This CDR3 is 14 amino acids long. The CDR3 nucleotides are TGTGCCAGCAGCGGGACTAGCGGCACAGATACGCAGTATTTT. Translating gives CASSGTSGTDTQYF.

The chain couples TRBV5-1 to TRBJ1-1, with D possibly TRBD1 on 6 matching bases. V gave up 4 bases and J gave up 7 bases, with 14 bases separating them. Germline V lookup: CDR1 SGHRS, CDR2 YFSETQ. This CDR3 has 13 residues. CDR3 in amino acids: CASSPPQGYEAFF. The DNA for the CDR3 is TGCGCCAGCAGCCCCCCACAGGGTTATGAAGCTTTCTTT.

CDR3 nucleotide sequence: TGTGCCAGCAGCTCGCCGAGGAACTATGGCTACACCTTC. Translating it yields CASSSPRNYGYTF. The J gene is TRBJ1-2, the V gene TRBV11-2; no clear D. Trimming shortened V by 4 bases and J by 2 bases, and 8 bases separated the two germline ends. The CDR3 runs 13 residues. The V gene's germline CDR1 is SGHAT and CDR2 FQNNGV.

The CDR3 spells CASSQPRETQYF. In DNA form, the CDR3 reads TGCGCCAGCAGCCAACCTAGGGAGACCCAGTACTTC. J is TRBJ2-5 and V is TRBV4-1; the D is unclear. From germline, CDR1 is MGHRA and CDR2 YSYEKL. V gave up 2 bases and J gave up 5 bases, with 6 bases separating them. The CDR3 contains 12 residues.

As concerns this clone: This specimen includes other DNA sequences encoding the same CDR3. The genes are TRBV10-3 and TRBJ2-3; D may be TRBD2 (6 bases). Germline CDR1 is ENHRY and CDR2 is SYGVKD. Trimming took off 6 bases at V and 5 bases at J, with 15 bases between the two ends. The CDR3 loop spans 14 amino acids. CDR3 region: CAIRGLREGDTQYF. The CDR3 nucleotides are TGTGCCATCAGGGGACTTCGGGAAGGAGATACGCAGTATTTT.

V is TRBV4-2 and J is TRBJ2-5, with 7 bases lining up with TRBD2. The CDR3 covers 13 residues. V gave up 5 bases and J gave up 4 bases; unmatched junction bases: 4. From germline, CDR1 is LGHNA and CDR2 YNFKEQ. This CDR3 reads CASSEPGGETQYF. For the CDR3, the DNA is TGTGCCAGCAGCGAGCCGGGGGGAGAGACCCAGTACTTC.

With regard to this clone: This specimen includes other DNA sequences encoding the same CDR3. The chain joins TRBV9 to TRBJ2-2; no firm D call. The V and J ends lost 3 bases and 0 bases respectively, with 0 bases between them. The germline gives CDR1 SGDLS, CDR2 YYNGEE. This CDR3 is 12 amino acids long. The CDR3 region has the DNA TGTGCCAGCAGCGCGAACACCGGGGAGCTGTTTTTT. The encoded protein is CASSANTGELFF.